The next 19 T cell receptor beta chains were all read from a single sample in a study of T cells expressing NK-cell markers. TCRdb reprocessed the 5' RACE reads; each CDR3 protein has one entry and no DNA is given. The sample holds 150,000 to 180,000 distinct CDR3 sequences. Sequenced input: blood T cells: a sorted CD56 or NKG2C T cell subset, CD4+ or CD8+ T cells, or bulk PBMC T cells (not recorded which). All receptors come from a woman between 45 and 60 years old in good health.

The chain has TRBV6-5 and TRBJ2-1. There are 14 residues in the CDR3. The germline CDR1 and CDR2 sequences are MNHEY and SVGAGI. This chain's CDR3 is CASSVGFRGDEQFF.

The J gene is TRBJ1-1, the V gene TRBV19; TCRdb returns TRBD1, unconfirmable since there is no DNA. The CDR3 sequence is 14 residues long. From germline, CDR1 is LNHDA and CDR2 SQIVND (reference sequence). CDR3 region: CASSPGRLGTEAFF.

The genes are TRBV6-5 and TRBJ2-7; there is no DNA to check the TCRdb D call of TRBD1. Germline CDR1 and CDR2: MNHEY and SVGAGI. This CDR3 spans 16 amino acids. This CDR3 reads CASSPQGLRFSYEQYF.

J is TRBJ1-1 and V is TRBV28. Germline values: CDR1 MDHEN, CDR2 SYDVKM. The CDR3 totals 15 residues. The CDR3 region is CASRVGELSNTEAFF.

The rearrangement links TRBV12-3 or TRBV12-4 to TRBJ1-5. The length of the CDR3 is 18 residues. The CDR3 reads CASSSWAAPGSSNQPQHF.

The chain links TRBV12-3 or TRBV12-4 to TRBJ2-5. The CDR3 runs to 13 residues. CDR3 in amino acids: CASRAGNQETQYF.

CDR3 sequence: CASNSGTMAFF. The chain recombines TRBV5-1 with TRBJ1-1; TCRdb outputs TRBD1, but without DNA this stays unchecked. Germline CDR1 SGHRS, CDR2 YFSETQ. The CDR3 covers 11 residues.

This chain links TRBV12-3 or TRBV12-4 with TRBJ1-4; with no DNA, the TCRdb D assignment of TRBD1 cannot be verified. The CDR3 loop spans 14 amino acids. CDR3 protein: CASSRDRQGEKLFF.

The V call is TRBV27, the J call TRBJ2-1. CDR1 MNHEY and CDR2 SMNVEV come from the germline V gene (reference sequence). The CDR3 length is 12 residues. CDR3 residues: CASTDIYNEQFF.

The rearrangement joins TRBV10-2 to TRBJ2-5. The length of the CDR3 is 11 residues. Germline V gene sequence: CDR1 WSHSY, CDR2 SAAADI. CDR3 amino acids: CASSESETQYF.

The CDR3 region is CASSLDRAPEQFF. This chain links TRBV5-6 with TRBJ2-1; there is no DNA to check the TCRdb D call of TRBD1. Germline CDR1 SGHDT, CDR2 YYEEEE. The CDR3 length is 13 residues.

The J gene is TRBJ1-4, the V gene TRBV12-3 or TRBV12-4; the TCRdb D gene call, TRBD1, has no DNA to confirm it. CDR3 length equals 14 residues. CDR3 in amino acids: CASSFGRGGEKLFF.

This rearrangement joins TRBV10-3 to TRBJ2-5; the TCRdb D gene call, TRBD1, has no DNA to confirm it. The CDR3 length is 12 residues. CDR1 ENHRY and CDR2 SYGVKD come from the germline V gene. The CDR3 protein is CAISGQQETQYF.

The chain joins TRBV13 to TRBJ1-2; checking the TCRdb D call of TRBD1 is not possible without DNA. The CDR3 runs 14 residues. CDR1 PRHDT and CDR2 FYEKMQ come from the germline V gene (reference sequence). The CDR3 loop is CASSLTGTNYGYTF.

The CDR3 sequence is CASSSSVREGTDTQYF. The chain couples TRBV7-9 to TRBJ2-3; with no DNA, the TCRdb D assignment of TRBD2 cannot be verified. This CDR3 is 16 amino acids long. Germline V lookup: CDR1 SEHNR, CDR2 FQNEAQ (reference sequence).

J is TRBJ1-1 and V is TRBV4-1. The CDR3 extends over 13 amino acids. CDR1 and CDR2 (germline): MGHRA, YSYEKL. CDR3 protein: CASSQDRITEAFF.

The rearrangement uses TRBV4-1 and TRBJ2-2; the TCRdb D gene call, TRBD2, has no DNA to confirm it. The germline V gene has CDR1 MGHRA and CDR2 YSYEKL. The CDR3 contains 18 residues. The CDR3 reads CASSQEKPGLADTGELFF.

The V and J genes are TRBV12-3 or TRBV12-4 and TRBJ2-5; with no DNA, the TCRdb D assignment of TRBD1 cannot be verified. The CDR3 sequence is 15 residues long. CDR3 sequence reads: CASSQSGAKQETQYF.

The CDR3 protein is CANSQDEREVSYNEQFF. The genes are TRBV14 and TRBJ2-1; checking the TCRdb D call of TRBD2 is not possible without DNA. Germline V gene lookup returns CDR1 SGHDN and CDR2 FVKESK. The CDR3 length is 17 residues.